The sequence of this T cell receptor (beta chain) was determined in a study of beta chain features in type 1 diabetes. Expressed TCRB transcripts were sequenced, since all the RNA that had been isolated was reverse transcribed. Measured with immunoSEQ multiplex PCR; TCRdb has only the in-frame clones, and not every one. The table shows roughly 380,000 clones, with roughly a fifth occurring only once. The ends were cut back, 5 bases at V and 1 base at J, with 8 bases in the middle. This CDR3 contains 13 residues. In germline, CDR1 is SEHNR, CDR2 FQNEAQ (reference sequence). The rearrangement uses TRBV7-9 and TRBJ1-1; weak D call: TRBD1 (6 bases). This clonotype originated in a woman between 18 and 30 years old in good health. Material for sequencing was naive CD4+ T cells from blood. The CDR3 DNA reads TGTGCCAGCAGCGGACAGAGGAACACTGAAGCTTTCTTT. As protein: CASSGQRNTEAFF.